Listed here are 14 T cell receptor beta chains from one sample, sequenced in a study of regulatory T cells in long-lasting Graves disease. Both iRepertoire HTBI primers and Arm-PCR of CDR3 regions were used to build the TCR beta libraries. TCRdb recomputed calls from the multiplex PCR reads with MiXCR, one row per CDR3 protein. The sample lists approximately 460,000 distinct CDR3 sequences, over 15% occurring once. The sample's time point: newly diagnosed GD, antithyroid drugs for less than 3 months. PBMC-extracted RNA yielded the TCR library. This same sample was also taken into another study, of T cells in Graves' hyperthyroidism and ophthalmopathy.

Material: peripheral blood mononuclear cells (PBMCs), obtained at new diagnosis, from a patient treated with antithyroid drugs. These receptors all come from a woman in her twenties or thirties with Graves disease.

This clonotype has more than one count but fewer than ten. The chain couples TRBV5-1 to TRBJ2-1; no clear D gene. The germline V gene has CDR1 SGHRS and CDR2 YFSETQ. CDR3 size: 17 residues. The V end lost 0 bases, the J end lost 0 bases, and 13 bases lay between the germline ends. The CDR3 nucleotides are TGCGCCAGCAGCTTGGAACGTTTATCGAGCTCCTACAATGAGCAGTTCTTC. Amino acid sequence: CASSLERLSSSYNEQFF.

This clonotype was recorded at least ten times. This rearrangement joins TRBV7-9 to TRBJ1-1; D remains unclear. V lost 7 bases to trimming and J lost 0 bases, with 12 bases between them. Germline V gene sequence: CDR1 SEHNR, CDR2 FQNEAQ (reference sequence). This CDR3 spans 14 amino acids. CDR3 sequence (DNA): TGTGCCAGCACCCCCCTCGGATTGAACACTGAAGCTTTCTTT. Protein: CASTPLGLNTEAFF.

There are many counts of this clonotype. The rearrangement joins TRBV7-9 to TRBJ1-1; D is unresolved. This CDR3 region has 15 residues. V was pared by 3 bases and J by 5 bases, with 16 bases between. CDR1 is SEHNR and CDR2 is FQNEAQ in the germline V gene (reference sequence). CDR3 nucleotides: TGTGCCAGCAGCTTCGGCCCTTTCCTCGGGACTGAAGCTTTCTTT. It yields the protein CASSFGPFLGTEAFF. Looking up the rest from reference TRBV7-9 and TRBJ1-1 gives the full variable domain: DTGVSQNPRHKITKRGQNVTFRCDPISEHNRLYWYRQTLGQGPEFLTYFQNEAQLEKSRLLSDRFSAERPKGSFSTLEIQRTEQGDSAMYLCASSFGPFLGTEAFFGQGTRLTVV.

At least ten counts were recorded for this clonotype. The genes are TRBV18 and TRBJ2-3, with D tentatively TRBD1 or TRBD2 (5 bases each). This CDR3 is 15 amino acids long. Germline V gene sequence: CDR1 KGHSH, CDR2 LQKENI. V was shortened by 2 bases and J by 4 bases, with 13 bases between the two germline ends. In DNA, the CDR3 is TGTGCCAGCTCACCAAAGAGGGGCGGGTCAGATACGCAGTATTTT. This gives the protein CASSPKRGGSDTQYF.

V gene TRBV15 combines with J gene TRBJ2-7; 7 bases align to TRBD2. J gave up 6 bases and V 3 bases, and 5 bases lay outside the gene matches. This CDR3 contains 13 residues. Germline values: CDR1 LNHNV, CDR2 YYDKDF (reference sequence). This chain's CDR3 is CATSSKGRVEQYF. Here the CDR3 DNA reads TGTGCCACCAGCAGCAAGGGGAGGGTCGAGCAGTACTTC.

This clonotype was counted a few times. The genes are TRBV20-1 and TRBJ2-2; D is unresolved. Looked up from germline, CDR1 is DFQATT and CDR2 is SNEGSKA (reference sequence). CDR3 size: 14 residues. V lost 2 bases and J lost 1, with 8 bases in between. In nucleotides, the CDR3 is TGCAGTGCTAGATTTATAAGGAACACCGGGGAGCTGTTTTTT. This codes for CSARFIRNTGELFF.

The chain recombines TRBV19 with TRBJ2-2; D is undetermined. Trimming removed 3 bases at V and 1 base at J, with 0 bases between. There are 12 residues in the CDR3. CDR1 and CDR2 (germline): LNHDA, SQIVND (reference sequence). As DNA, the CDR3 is TGTGCCAGTAGTATGAACACCGGGGAGCTGTTTTTT. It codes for CASSMNTGELFF. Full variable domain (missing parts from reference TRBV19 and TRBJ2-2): DGGITQSPKYLFRKEGQNVTLSCEQNLNHDAMYWYRQDPGQGLRLIYYSQIVNDFQKGDIAEGYSVSREKKESFPLTVTSAQKNPTAFYLCASSMNTGELFFGEGSRLTVL.

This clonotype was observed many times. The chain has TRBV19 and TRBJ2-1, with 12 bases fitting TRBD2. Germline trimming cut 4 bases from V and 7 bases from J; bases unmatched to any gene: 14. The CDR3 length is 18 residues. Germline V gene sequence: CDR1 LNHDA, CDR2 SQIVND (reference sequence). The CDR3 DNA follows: TGTGCCAGTAGTACCGGACTAGCGGGAAAAAGTCTCCTAAATGAGCAGTTCTTC. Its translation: CASSTGLAGKSLLNEQFF.

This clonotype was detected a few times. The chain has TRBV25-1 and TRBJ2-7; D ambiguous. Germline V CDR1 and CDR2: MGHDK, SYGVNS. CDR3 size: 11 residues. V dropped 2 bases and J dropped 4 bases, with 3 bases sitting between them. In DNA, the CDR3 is TGTGCCAGCAGTGAAATGTACGAGCAGTACTTC. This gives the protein CASSEMYEQYF.

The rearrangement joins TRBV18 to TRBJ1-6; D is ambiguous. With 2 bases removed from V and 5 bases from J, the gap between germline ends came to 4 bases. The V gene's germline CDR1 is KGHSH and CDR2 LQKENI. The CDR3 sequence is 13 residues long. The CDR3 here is CASSPLNNSPLHF. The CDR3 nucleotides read TGTGCCAGCTCACCATTAAATAATTCACCCCTCCACTTT.

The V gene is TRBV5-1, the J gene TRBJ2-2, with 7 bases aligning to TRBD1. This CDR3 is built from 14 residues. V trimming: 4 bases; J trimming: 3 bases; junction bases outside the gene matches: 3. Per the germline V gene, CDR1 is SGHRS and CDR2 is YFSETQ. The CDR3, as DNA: TGCGCCAGCAGCGTAACAGGGGACACCGGGGAGCTGTTTTTT. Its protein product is CASSVTGDTGELFF.

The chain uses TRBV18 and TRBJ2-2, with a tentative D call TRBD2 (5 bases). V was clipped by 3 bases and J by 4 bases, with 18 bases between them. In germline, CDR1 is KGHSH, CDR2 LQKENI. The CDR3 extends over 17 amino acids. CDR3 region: CASSPKPVPGITGELFF. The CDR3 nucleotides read TGTGCCAGCTCACCTAAACCGGTTCCGGGAATCACCGGGGAGCTGTTTTTT.

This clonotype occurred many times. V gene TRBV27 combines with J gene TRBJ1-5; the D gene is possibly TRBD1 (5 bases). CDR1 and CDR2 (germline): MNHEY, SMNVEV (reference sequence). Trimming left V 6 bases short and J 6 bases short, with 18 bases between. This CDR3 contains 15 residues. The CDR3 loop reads CASSKRRGDSQPQHF. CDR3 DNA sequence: TGTGCCAGCAGCAAGAGGAGAGGGGATAGTCAGCCCCAGCATTTT.

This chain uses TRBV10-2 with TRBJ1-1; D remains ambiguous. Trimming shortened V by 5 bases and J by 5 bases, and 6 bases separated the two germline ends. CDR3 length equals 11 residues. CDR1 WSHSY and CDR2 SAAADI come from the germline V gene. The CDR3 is CASSHLTEAFF. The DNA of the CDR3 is TGCGCCAGCAGTCACCTAACTGAAGCTTTCTTT.